These 5 T cell receptor beta chains share one sample of origin, sequenced in a study of T-cell memory formation after mild COVID-19. TCRdb re-called the 5' RACE reads with MiXCR, one entry per CDR3 protein. The data show around 420,000 distinct CDR3 sequences, roughly 26% seen once. Sequencing input: PBMCs or a T cell subset sorted from them (not recorded which). These receptors were collected from an adult woman who had mild COVID-19 (a few samples of this study predate the infection). Cell type and time point are not known.

In its sample, this clonotype was seen once. The chain employs TRBV12-3 or TRBV12-4 and TRBJ2-7; 10 positions agree with TRBD2. The CDR3 totals 15 residues. The trim removed 4 bases at V and 3 bases at J, leaving 6 bases unmatched. CDR3: CASSSRTSGLYEQYF. Written as DNA, the CDR3 is TGTGCCAGCAGTTCCCGGACTAGCGGCCTCTACGAGCAGTACTTC.

V and J are TRBV6-5 and TRBJ1-2; TRBD1 aligns across 9 bases. CDR1 MNHEY and CDR2 SVGAGI come from the germline V gene. This CDR3 is built from 17 residues. V lost 4 bases to trimming and J lost 6 bases; unmatched junction nucleotides: 15. The CDR3 loop is CASSSDRGPLIEDGYTF. The CDR3 DNA is TGTGCCAGCAGTTCGGACAGGGGCCCCTTGATAGAGGATGGCTACACCTTC.

The chain combines TRBV14 with TRBJ2-1, with a tentative D call TRBD1 (5 bases). Trimming pared 0 bases from V and 5 bases from J, leaving 17 bases between. CDR1 and CDR2 from the germline V gene are SGHDN and FVKESK. The CDR3 totals 17 residues. CDR3: CASSQDSGWQGDNEQFF. CDR3 DNA sequence: TGTGCCAGCAGCCAAGATAGTGGGTGGCAGGGCGACAATGAGCAGTTCTTC.

The V gene is TRBV7-2, the J gene TRBJ2-1, with D maybe TRBD2 (6 bases). CDR1 is SGHTA, CDR2 FQGNSA, per germline. The CDR3 has 16 residues. Trimming pared 2 bases from V and 8 bases from J, leaving 19 bases between. CDR3 region: CASSLLVRGLGDEQFF. The CDR3 coding sequence is TGTGCCAGCAGCTTACTTGTCCGGGGGTTGGGAGATGAGCAGTTCTTC.

This sequence joins TRBV7-3 and TRBJ2-3; 10 bases align to TRBD1. Germline V gene data show CDR1 as SGHTA and CDR2 as FQGTGA. CDR3 length equals 16 residues. The ends lost 2 bases at V and 3 bases at J; junction bases unmatched: 5. CDR3 protein: CASSLGTGAGTDTQYF. In DNA form, the CDR3 reads TGTGCCAGCAGCTTAGGGACAGGGGCCGGGACAGATACGCAGTATTTT.